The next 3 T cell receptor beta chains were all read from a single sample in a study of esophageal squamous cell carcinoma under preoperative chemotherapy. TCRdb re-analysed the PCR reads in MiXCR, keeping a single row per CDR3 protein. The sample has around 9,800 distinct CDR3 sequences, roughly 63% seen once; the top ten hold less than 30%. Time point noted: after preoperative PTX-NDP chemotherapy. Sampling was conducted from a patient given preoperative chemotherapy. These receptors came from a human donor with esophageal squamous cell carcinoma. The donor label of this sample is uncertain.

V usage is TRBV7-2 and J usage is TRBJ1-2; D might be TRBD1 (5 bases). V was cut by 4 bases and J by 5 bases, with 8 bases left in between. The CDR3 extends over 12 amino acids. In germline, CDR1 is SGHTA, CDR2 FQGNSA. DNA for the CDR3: TGTGCCAGCAGCTCAGACAGATATGGCTACACCTTC. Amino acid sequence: CASSSDRYGYTF.

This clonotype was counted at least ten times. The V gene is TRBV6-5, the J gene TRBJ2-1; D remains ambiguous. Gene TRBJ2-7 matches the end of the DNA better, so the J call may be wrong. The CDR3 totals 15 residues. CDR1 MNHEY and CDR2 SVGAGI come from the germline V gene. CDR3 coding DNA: TGTGCCAGCAGTTACTCCTTCGATAGGTCCTACGAGCAGTACTTC. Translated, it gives CASSYSFDRSYEQYF.

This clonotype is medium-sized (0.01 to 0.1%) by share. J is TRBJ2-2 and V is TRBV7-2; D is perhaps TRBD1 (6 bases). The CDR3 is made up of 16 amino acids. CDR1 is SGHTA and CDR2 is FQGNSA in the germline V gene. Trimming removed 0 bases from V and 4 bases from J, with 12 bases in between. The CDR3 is CASSLAAGVSTGELFF. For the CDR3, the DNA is TGTGCCAGCAGCTTAGCGGCAGGGGTGAGCACCGGGGAGCTGTTTTTT.